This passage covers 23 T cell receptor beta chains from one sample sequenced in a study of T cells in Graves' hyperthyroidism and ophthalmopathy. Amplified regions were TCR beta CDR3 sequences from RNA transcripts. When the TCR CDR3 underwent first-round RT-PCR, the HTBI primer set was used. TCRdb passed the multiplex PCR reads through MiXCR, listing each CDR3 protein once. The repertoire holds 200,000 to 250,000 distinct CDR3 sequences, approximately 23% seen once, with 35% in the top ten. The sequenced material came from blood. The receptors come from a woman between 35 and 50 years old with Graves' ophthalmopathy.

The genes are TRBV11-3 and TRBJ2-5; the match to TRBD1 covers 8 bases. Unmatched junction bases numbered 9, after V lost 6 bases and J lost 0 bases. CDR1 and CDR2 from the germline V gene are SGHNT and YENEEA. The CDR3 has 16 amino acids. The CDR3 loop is CASSFGGTGHQETQYF. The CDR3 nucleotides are TGTGCCAGCAGTTTTGGGGGGACAGGACACCAAGAGACCCAGTACTTC.

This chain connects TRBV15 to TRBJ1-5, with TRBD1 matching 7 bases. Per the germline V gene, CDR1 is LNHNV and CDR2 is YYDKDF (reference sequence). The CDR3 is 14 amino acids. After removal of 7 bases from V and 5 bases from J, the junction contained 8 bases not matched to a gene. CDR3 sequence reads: CATTHRDRDQPQHF. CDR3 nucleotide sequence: TGTGCCACCACCCACCGGGACAGAGATCAGCCCCAGCATTTT.

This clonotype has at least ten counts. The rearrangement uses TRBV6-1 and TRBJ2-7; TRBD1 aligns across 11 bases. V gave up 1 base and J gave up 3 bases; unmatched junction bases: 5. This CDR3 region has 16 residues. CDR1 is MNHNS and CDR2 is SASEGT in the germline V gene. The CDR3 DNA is TGTGCCAGCAGTGAAGAAGCGGGGACAGGGGGCTACGAGCAGTACTTC. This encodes CASSEEAGTGGYEQYF.

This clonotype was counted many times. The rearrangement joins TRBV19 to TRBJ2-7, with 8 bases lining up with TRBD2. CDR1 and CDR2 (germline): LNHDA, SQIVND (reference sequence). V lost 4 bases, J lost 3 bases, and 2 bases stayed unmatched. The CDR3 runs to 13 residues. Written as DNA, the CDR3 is TGTGCCAGTAGTAGGCGGGAGGACTACGAGCAGTACTTC. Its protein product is CASSRREDYEQYF.

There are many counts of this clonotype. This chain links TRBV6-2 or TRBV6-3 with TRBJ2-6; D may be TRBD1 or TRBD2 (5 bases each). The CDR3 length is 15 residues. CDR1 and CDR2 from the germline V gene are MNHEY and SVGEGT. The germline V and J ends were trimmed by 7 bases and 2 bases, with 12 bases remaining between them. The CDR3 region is CASTRGGTGANVLTF. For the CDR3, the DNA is TGTGCCAGCACCCGTGGGGGAACTGGGGCCAACGTCCTGACTTTC.

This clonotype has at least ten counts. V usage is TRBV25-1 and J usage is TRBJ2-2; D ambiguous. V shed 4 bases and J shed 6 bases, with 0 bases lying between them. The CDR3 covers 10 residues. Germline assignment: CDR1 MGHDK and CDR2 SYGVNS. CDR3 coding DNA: TGTGCCAGCAGTGCCGGGGAGCTGTTTTTT. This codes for CASSAGELFF.

The CDR3 region has the DNA TGTGCCAGTAGTACTACTTACAGGGATTCTGGCTACACCTTC. As protein: CASSTTYRDSGYTF. This chain joins TRBV19 and TRBJ1-2, with D maybe TRBD1 (6 bases). CDR3 length: 14 amino acids. CDR1 is LNHDA, CDR2 SQIVND, per germline (reference sequence). V gave up 4 bases and J gave up 7 bases, with 16 bases separating them.

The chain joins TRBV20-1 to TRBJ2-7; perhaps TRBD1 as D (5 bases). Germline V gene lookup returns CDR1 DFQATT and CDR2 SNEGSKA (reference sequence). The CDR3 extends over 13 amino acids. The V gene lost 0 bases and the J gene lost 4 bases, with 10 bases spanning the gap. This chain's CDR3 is CSARDARVYEQYF. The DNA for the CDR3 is TGCAGTGCTAGAGATGCCAGGGTTTACGAGCAGTACTTC.

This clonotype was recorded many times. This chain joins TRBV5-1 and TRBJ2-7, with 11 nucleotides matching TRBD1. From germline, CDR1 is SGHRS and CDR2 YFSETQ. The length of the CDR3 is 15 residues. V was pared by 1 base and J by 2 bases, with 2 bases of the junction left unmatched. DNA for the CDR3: TGCGCCAGCAGCTTGTTGGGACAGGGGGCCTACGAGCAGTACTTC. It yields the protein CASSLLGQGAYEQYF.

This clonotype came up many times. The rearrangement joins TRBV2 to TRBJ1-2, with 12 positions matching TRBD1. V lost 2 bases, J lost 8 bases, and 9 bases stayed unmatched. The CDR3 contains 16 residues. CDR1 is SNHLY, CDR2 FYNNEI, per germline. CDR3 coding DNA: TGTGCCAGCAGTGAACGGAGGGGACAGGGGGCGCCGGGCTACACCTTC. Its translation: CASSERRGQGAPGYTF.

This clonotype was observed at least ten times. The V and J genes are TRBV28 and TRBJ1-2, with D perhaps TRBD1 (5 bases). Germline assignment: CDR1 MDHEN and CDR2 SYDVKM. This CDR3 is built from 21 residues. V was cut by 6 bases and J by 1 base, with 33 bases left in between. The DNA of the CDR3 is TGTGCCAGCAGCCACCCCACCTGGTCCCCGGACATGGGGGACCTTAACTATGGCTACACCTTC. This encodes CASSHPTWSPDMGDLNYGYTF.

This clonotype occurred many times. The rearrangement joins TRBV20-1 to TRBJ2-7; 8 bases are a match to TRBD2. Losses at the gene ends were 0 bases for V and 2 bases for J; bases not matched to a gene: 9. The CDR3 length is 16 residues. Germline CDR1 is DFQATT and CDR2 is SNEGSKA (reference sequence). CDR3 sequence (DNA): TGCAGTGCTAGAGATCCCGGGGGGGGGAAACCCTACGAGCAGTACTTC. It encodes CSARDPGGGKPYEQYF.

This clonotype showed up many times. The chain's CDR3 is CASSHDRGLAETYEQYF. CDR3 DNA sequence: TGTGCCAGCAGCCACGACAGGGGACTAGCGGAAACCTACGAGCAGTACTTC. The chain joins TRBV28 to TRBJ2-7; TRBD2 agrees at 11 bases. This CDR3 is built from 17 residues. Trimming removed 6 bases from V and 2 bases from J; junction bases left unmatched: 12. In germline, CDR1 is MDHEN, CDR2 SYDVKM.

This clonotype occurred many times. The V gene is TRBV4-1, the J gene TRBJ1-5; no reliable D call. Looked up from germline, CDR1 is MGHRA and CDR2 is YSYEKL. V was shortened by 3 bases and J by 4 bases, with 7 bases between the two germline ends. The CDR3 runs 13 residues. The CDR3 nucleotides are TGCGCCAGCAGCCAGGCGGAAAATCAGCCCCAGCATTTT. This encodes CASSQAENQPQHF.

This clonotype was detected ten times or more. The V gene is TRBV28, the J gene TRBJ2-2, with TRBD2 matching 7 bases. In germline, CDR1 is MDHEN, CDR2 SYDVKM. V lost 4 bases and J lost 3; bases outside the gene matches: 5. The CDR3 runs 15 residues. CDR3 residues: CASSSQRDHTGELFF. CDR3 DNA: TGTGCCAGCAGTTCTCAGCGGGATCACACCGGGGAGCTGTTTTTT.

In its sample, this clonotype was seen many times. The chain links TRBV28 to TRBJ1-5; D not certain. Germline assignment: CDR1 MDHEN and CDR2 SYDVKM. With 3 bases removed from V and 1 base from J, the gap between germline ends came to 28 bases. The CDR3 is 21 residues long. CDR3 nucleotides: TGTGCCAGCAGTTTGCCCAGATTATCGGGCAAGCAGGCTCGGAGCAATCAGCCCCAGCATTTT. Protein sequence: CASSLPRLSGKQARSNQPQHF.

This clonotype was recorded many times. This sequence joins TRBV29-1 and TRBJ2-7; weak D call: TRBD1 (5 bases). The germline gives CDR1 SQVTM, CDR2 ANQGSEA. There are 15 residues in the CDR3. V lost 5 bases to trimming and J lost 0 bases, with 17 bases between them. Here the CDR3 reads CSVRLRDSLSYEQYF. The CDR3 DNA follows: TGCAGCGTTCGCCTCCGAGACAGCCTCTCCTACGAGCAGTACTTC.

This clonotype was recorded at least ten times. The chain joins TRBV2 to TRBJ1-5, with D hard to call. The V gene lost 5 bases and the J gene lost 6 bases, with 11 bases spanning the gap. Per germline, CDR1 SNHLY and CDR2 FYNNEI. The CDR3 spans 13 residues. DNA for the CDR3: TGTGCCAGCAGTCCGGCTCTGGGTCAGCCCCAGCATTTT. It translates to CASSPALGQPQHF.

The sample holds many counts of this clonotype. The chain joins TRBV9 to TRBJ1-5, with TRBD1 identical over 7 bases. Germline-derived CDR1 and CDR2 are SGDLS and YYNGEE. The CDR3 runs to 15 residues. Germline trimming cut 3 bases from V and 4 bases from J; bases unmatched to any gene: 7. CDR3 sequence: CASSAATGPNQPQHF. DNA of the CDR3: TGTGCCAGCAGCGCCGCGACAGGGCCAAATCAGCCCCAGCATTTT.

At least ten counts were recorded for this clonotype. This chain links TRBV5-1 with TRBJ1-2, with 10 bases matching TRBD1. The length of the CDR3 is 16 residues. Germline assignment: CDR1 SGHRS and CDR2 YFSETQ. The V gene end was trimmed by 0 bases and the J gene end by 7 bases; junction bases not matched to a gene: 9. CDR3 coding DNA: TGCGCCAGCAGCTTGGGCGGGACAGGGGATGTCCTTGGCTACACCTTC. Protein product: CASSLGGTGDVLGYTF.

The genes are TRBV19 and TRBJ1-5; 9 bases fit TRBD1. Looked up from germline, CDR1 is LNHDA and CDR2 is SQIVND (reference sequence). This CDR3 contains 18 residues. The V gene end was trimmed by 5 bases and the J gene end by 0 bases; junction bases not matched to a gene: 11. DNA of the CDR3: TGTGCCAGTAGTTCCGCCCCCGGGACAGGGAATAGCAATCAGCCCCAGCATTTT. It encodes CASSSAPGTGNSNQPQHF.

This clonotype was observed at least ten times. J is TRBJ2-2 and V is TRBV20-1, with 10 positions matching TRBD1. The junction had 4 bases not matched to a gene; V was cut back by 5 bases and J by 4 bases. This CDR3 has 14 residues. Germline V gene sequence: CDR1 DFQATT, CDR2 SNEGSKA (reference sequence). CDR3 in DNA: TGCAGTGCTGACAGGGGGCTAGCCACCGGGGAGCTGTTTTTT. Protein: CSADRGLATGELFF.

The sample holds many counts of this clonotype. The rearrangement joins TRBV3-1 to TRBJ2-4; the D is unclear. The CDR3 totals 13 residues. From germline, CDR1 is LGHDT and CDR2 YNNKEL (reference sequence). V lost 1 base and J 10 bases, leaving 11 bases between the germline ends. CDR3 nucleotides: TGTGCCAGCAGCCAAGTTAGCCCTCCGATTCAGTACTTC. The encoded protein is CASSQVSPPIQYF.